This T cell receptor (beta chain) was obtained from a study of beta chain features in type 1 diabetes. Sorted populations all exceeded 95% purity. Study observations and caveats: Shorter TCRB CDR3s, moderately but significantly so, marked every one of the four CD4+ subsets in Type 1 diabetes patients. Patients showed naive, central memory and Treg TCRB repertoires that appeared more similar than those of healthy donors.

This CDR3 comprises 13 residues. Deletions cut 1 base from V and 8 bases from J, with 9 bases between. Per the germline V gene, CDR1 is MNHNS and CDR2 is SASEGT. This clone has more than one count but fewer than ten. Antigen specificity is unknown. Expressed TCRB transcripts were sequenced because the isolated RNA had all been reverse transcribed beforehand. Measured with immunoSEQ multiplex PCR; TCRdb has only the in-frame clones, and not every one. The data contain about 650,000 clones, roughly 12% of them singletons. This sequence was found in a man aged 30 to 39 with type 1 diabetes. Material for sequencing was naive CD4+ T cells from blood. This chain connects TRBV6-1 to TRBJ2-1; D is unclear. For the CDR3, the DNA is TGTGCCAGCAGTGAAGGTTTCATCTATGAGCAGTTCTTC. The encoded protein is CASSEGFIYEQFF.